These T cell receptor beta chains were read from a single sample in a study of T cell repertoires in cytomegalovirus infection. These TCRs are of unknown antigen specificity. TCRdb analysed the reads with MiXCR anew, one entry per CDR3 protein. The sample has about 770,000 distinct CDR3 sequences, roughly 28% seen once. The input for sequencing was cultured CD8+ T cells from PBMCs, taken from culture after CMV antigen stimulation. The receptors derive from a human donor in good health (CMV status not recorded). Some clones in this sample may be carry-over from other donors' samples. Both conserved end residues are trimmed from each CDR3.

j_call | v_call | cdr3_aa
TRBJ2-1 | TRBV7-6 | ASSSGAGGLNEQF
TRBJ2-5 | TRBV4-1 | ASSQKPLGETQY
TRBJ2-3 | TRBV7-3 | ASSWGSGGPEDTQY
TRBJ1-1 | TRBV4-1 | ASSHPPGAATEAF
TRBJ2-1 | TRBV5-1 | ASSPETYNEQF
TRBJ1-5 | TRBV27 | ASSLRRLPSNQPQH
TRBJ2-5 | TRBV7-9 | ASSPYAFPQETQY
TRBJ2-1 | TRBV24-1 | ATSDLPGQGMSSEQF
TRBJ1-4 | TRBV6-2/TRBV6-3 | ASSTGTGGLEKLF
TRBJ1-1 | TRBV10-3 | AISPTGQVNTEAF
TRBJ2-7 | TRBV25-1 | ASNTGTREQY
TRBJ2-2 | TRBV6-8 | ASSYSETSYRNTGELF
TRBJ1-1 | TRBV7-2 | ASRRYWNTEAF
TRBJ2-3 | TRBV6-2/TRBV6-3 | ASSPLESPSTDTQY
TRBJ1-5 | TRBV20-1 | SARDNGGQPQH
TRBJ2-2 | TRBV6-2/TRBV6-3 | ASSSGLKNPNGELF
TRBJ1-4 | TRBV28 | ASSFGTGDANEKLF
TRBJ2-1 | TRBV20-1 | SAASPPAGDYNEQF
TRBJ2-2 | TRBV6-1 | ASSEPQPTGELF
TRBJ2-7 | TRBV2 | ASSEFGKEQY
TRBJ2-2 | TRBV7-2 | ASSLESGGPFTGELF
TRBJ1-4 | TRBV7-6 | ASTSDGRGLF
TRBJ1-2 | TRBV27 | ASSLGGALGYGYT
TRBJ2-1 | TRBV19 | ASSIALGLAGGNEQF
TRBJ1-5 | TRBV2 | ASISDRGVNQPQH
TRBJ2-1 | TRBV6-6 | ASRPGTKGYNEQF
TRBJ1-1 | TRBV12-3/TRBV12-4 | ASTLTGLGTEAF
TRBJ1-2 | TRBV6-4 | ASSAGTQGRGYT
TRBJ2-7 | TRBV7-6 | ASSPTMGVQGIYEQY
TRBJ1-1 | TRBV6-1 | ASSEPSRTENTEAF
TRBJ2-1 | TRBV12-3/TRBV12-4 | ASSLAWGGDEQF